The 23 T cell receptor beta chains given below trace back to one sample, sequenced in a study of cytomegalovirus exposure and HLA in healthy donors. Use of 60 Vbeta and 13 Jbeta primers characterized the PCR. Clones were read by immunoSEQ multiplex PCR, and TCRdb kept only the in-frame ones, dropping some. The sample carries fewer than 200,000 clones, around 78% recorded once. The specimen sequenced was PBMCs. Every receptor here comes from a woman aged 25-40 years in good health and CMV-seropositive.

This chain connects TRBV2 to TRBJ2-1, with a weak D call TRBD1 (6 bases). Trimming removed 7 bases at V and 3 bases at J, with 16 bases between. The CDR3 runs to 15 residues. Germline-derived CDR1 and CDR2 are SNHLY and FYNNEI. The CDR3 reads CASKPLQGFYNEQFF. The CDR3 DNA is TGTGCCAGCAAACCCCTTCAGGGGTTCTACAATGAGCAGTTCTTC. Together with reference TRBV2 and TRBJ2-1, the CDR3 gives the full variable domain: EPEVTQTPSHQVTQMGQEVILRCVPISNHLYFYWYRQILGQKVEFLVSFYNNEISEKSEIFDDQFSVERPDGSNFTLKIRSTKLEDSAMYFCASKPLQGFYNEQFFGPGTRLTVL.

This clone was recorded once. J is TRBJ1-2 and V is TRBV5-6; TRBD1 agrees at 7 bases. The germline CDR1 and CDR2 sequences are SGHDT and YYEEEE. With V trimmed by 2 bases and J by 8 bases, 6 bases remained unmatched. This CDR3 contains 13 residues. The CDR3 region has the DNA TGTGCCAGCAGCTTAACAGGGGTTTACGGCTACACCTTC. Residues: CASSLTGVYGYTF.

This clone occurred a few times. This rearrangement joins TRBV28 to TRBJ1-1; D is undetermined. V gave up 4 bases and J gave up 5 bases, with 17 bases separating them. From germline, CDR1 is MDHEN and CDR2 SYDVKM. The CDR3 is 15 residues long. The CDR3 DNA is TGTGCCAGCAGTTCCCGCGCTCTCGAGGGAACTGAAGCTTTCTTT. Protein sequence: CASSSRALEGTEAFF.

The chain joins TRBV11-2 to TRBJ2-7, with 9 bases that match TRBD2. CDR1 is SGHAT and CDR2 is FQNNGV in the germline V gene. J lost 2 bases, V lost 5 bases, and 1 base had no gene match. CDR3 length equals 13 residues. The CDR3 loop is CASSRLAAYEQYF. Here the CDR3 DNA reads TGTGCCAGCAGCCGACTAGCGGCCTACGAGCAGTACTTC.

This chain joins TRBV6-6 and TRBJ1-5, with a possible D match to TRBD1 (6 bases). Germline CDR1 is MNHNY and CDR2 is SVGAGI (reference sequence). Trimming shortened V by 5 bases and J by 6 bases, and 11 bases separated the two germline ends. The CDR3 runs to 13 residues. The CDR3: CASSQGSGQPQHF. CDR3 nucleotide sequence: TGTGCCAGCAGTCAGGGGAGCGGTCAGCCCCAGCATTTT.

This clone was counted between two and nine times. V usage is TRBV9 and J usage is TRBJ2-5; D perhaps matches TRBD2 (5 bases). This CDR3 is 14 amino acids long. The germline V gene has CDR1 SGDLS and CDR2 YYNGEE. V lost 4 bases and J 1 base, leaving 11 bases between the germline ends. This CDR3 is CASSQGLRQETQYF. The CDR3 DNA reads TGTGCCAGCAGCCAAGGACTGCGCCAAGAGACCCAGTACTTC.

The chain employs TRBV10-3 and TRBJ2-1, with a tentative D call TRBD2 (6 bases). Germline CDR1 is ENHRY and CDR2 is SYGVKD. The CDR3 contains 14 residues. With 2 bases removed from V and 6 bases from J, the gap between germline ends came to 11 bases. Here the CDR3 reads CAISEGLHLNEQFF. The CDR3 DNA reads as TGTGCCATCAGTGAGGGACTACACCTCAATGAGCAGTTCTTC.

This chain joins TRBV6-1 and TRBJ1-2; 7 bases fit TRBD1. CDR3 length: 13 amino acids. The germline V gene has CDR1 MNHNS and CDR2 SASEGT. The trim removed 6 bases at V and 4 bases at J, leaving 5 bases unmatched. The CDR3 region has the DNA TGTGCCAGCAGGAGGGGGCAACCCTATGGCTACACCTTC. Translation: CASRRGQPYGYTF.

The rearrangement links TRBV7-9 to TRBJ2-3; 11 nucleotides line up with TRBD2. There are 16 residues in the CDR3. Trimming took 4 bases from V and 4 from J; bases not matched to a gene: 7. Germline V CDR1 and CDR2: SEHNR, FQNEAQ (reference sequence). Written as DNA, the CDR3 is TGTGCCAGCAGCTCTAATAGCGGGGGGGCCGCAGATACGCAGTATTTT. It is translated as CASSSNSGGAADTQYF.

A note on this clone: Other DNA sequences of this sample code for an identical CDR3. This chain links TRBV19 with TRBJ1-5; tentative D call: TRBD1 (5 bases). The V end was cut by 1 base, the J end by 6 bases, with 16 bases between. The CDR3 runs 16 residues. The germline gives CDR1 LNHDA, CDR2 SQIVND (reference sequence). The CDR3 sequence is CASSIGGTGVGQPQHF. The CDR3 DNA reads TGTGCCAGTAGTATAGGCGGGACGGGGGTAGGTCAGCCCCAGCATTTT.

CDR3 region: CASSQEATGRAFF. The CDR3, as DNA: TGCGCCAGCAGCCAAGAAGCAACAGGGAGAGCTTTCTTT. V usage is TRBV4-1 and J usage is TRBJ1-1, with a possible D match to TRBD1 (6 bases). The CDR3 spans 13 residues. V was shortened by 0 bases and J by 10 bases, with 12 bases between the two germline ends. Germline-derived CDR1 and CDR2 are MGHRA and YSYEKL.

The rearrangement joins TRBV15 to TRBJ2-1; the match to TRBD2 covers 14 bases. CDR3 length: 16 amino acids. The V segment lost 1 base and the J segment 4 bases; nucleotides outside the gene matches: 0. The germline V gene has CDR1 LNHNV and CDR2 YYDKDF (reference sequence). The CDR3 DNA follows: TGTGCCACCAGCAGAGGACTAGCGGGGGGGTACAATGAGCAGTTCTTC. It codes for CATSRGLAGGYNEQFF.

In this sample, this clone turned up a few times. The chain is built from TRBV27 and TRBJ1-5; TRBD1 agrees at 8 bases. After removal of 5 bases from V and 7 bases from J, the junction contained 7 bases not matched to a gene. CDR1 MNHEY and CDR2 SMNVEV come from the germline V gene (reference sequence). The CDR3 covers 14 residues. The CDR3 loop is CASSPDRGGQPQHF. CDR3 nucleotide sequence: TGTGCCAGCAGTCCTGACAGGGGAGGGCAGCCCCAGCATTTT.

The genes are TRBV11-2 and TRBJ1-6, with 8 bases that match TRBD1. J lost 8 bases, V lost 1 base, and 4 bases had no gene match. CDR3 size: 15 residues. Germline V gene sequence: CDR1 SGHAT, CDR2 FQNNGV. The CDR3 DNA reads TGTGCCAGCAGCTTAGGATACAGGGGGGATTCACCCCTCCACTTT. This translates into CASSLGYRGDSPLHF.

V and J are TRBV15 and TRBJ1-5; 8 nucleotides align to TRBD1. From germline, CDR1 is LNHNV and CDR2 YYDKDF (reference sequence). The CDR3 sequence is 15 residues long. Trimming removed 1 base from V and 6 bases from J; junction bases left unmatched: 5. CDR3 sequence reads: CATSRVVRGPQPQHF. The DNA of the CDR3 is TGTGCCACCAGCAGAGTGGTCAGGGGGCCTCAGCCCCAGCATTTT.

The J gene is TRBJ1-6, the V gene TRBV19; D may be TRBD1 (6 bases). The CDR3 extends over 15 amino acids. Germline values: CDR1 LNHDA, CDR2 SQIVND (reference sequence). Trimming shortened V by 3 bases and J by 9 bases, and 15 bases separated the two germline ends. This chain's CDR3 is CASSIGGGAGSPLHF. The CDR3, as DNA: TGTGCCAGTAGTATCGGGGGGGGCGCGGGTTCACCCCTCCACTTT.

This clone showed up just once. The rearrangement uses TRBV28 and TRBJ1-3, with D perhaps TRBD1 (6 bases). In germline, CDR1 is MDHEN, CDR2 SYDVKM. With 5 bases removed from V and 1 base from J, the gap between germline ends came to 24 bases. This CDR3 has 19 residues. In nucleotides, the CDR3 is TGTGCCAGCAGTCCTCGACAGGCCTTTAAGATTTTTTCTGGAAACACCATATATTTT. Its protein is CASSPRQAFKIFSGNTIYF.

CDR3 sequence reads: CASSLRTGADTQYF. The CDR3 coding sequence is TGCGCCAGCAGCTTAAGGACAGGGGCGGATACGCAGTATTTT. The V and J genes are TRBV5-1 and TRBJ2-3; TRBD1 matches 9 bases. Germline V gene data show CDR1 as SGHRS and CDR2 as YFSETQ. Germline trimming cut 2 bases from V and 6 bases from J; bases unmatched to any gene: 4. The CDR3 has 14 amino acids.

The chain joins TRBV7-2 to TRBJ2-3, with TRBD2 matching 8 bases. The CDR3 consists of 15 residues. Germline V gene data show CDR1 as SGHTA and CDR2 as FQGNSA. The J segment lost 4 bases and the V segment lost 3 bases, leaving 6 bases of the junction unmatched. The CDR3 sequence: CASSFGGAGADTQYF. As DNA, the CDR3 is TGTGCCAGCAGCTTCGGGGGGGCCGGAGCAGATACGCAGTATTTT.

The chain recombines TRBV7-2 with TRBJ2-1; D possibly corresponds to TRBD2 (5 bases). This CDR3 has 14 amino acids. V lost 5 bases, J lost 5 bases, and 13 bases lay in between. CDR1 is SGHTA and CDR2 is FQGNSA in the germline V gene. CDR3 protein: CASSPGLSNNEQFF. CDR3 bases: TGTGCCAGCAGCCCCGGACTTTCTAACAATGAGCAGTTCTTC. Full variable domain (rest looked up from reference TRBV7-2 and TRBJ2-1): GAGVSQSPSNKVTEKGKDVELRCDPISGHTALYWYRQSLGQGLEFLIYFQGNSAPDKSGLPSDRFSAERTGGSVSTLTIQRTQQEDSAVYLCASSPGLSNNEQFFGPGTRLTVL.

The CDR3 is CATASGVGYTF. The CDR3 coding sequence is TGTGCCACGGCGTCCGGGGTTGGCTACACCTTC. This chain connects TRBV28 to TRBJ1-2; D unclear. CDR1 is MDHEN, CDR2 SYDVKM, per germline. The CDR3 sequence is 11 residues long. V was pared by 10 bases and J by 7 bases, with 13 bases between.

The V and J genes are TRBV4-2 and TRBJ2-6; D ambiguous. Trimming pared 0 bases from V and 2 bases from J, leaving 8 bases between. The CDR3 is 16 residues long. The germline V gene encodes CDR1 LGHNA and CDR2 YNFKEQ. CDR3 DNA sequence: TGTGCCAGCAGCCAAGATATCAGGACTGGGGCCAACGTCCTGACTTTC. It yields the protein CASSQDIRTGANVLTF.

In nucleotides, the CDR3 is TGTGCCATCACCGGGACAGGGGACTCGAACACCGGGGAGCTGTTTTTT. This encodes CAITGTGDSNTGELFF. The chain links TRBV10-3 to TRBJ2-2, with TRBD1 matching over 10 bases. The V and J ends lost 7 bases and 0 bases, in that order; junction bases with no gene match: 5. Looked up from germline, CDR1 is ENHRY and CDR2 is SYGVKD. This CDR3 comprises 16 residues.